This T cell receptor beta chain came from a study of cytomegalovirus exposure and HLA in healthy donors. General study results and limits: A cluster of highly shared sequence variants was likely a sequencing artifact.

Researchers ran the PCR with 60 Vbeta and 13 Jbeta primers. TCRdb's copy holds only in-frame clones and misses some; the assay was immunoSEQ multiplex PCR. The sample carries roughly 170,000 clones, roughly 84% recorded once. Concerning this clone itself: Its specificity is not known.

This clonotype was obtained from a girl aged 2-15 years in good health and CMV-seropositive. The sequencing input was PBMCs.

CDR3 nucleotide sequence: TGTGCCACTAGGACTTACAATGAGCAGTTCTTC. Encoded protein: CATRTYNEQFF. The V gene is TRBV6-1, the J gene TRBJ2-1, with a possible D match to TRBD2 (5 bases). Germline-derived CDR1 and CDR2 are MNHNS and SASEGT. The CDR3 has 11 amino acids. Deletions cut 10 bases from V and 4 bases from J, with 8 bases between.